The 15 T cell receptor beta chains below come from one sample, sequenced in a study of cytomegalovirus exposure and HLA in healthy donors. Here immunoSEQ multiplex PCR was the method, and the copy in TCRdb shows in-frame clones only, minus some. The sample records roughly 70,000 clones, around 97% being singletons. The material sequenced was PBMCs. These receptors were taken from a man aged 18 to 29 in good health and CMV-seronegative.

This chain uses TRBV12-2 with TRBJ2-6; TRBD2, as called in the table, went unchecked against the DNA. TRBV12-2 is given as a pseudogene. This CDR3 spans 19 amino acids. CDR3: CASRPVVGGCHSGANVLTF. The CDR3 coding sequence is TGTGCAAGTCGCCCAGTGGTCGGCGGGTGTCACTCTGGGGCCAACGTCCTGACTTTC.

The chain couples TRBV7-9 to TRBJ2-1; D might be TRBD2 (6 bases). Trimming left V 5 bases short and J 9 bases short, with 8 bases between. The length of the CDR3 is 11 residues. Germline V gene data show CDR1 as SEHNR and CDR2 as FQNEAQ (reference sequence). The chain's CDR3 is CASSPGVEQFF. The CDR3 DNA follows: TGTGCCAGCAGCCCGGGAGTTGAGCAGTTCTTC.

This chain links TRBV4-2 with TRBJ1-5; 8 nucleotides match TRBD1. Per the germline V gene, CDR1 is LGHNA and CDR2 is YNFKEQ. With 4 bases clipped from V and 5 bases from J, the junction kept 7 bases outside the gene matches. CDR3 length: 15 amino acids. CDR3 sequence: CASSPRTGRDQPQHF. The DNA of the CDR3 is TGTGCCAGCAGCCCCCGGACAGGGCGGGATCAGCCCCAGCATTTT.

V gene TRBV6-6 combines with J gene TRBJ1-3; no reliable D call. The V gene lost 0 bases and the J gene lost 2 bases, with 8 bases spanning the gap. This CDR3 region has 15 residues. Germline CDR1 and CDR2: MNHNY and SVGAGI (reference sequence). CDR3 region: CASSYSSVPGNTIYF. CDR3 sequence (DNA): TGTGCCAGCAGTTACTCGTCAGTACCTGGAAACACCATATATTTT.

The rearrangement links TRBV5-5 to TRBJ1-2; D uncertain. The germline gives CDR1 SGHKS, CDR2 YYEKEE (reference sequence). V dropped 4 bases and J dropped 3 bases, with 16 bases sitting between them. This CDR3 comprises 15 residues. The CDR3 region is CASSPGPPGDYGYTF. The CDR3 DNA sequence: TGTGCCAGCAGCCCGGGCCCACCCGGGGACTATGGCTACACCTTC.

This chain links TRBV10-3 with TRBJ2-5; TRBD1 is a possible D gene (6 bases). V lost 4 bases to trimming and J lost 2 bases, with 8 bases between them. Germline CDR1 is ENHRY and CDR2 is SYGVKD. This CDR3 has 13 residues. The CDR3 loop reads CAISVDRQETQYF. The CDR3 bases are TGTGCCATCAGTGTAGACAGGCAAGAGACCCAGTACTTC.

The chain carries TRBV11-3 and TRBJ1-4; a possible D gene is TRBD1 (5 bases). The CDR3 totals 15 residues. V lost 1 base and J lost 7, with 13 bases in between. CDR1 is SGHNT and CDR2 is YENEEA in the germline V gene. The chain's CDR3 is CASSLGRAGREKLFF. CDR3 DNA sequence: TGTGCCAGCAGCTTAGGGCGTGCAGGGCGTGAAAAACTGTTTTTT.

The genes are TRBV4-1 and TRBJ2-7; 11 bases align to TRBD1. V gave up 1 base and J gave up 2 bases; unmatched junction bases: 1. The length of the CDR3 is 15 residues. Germline V gene lookup returns CDR1 MGHRA and CDR2 YSYEKL. The CDR3 sequence is CASSQGTGGTYEQYF. The CDR3, as DNA: TGCGCCAGCAGCCAAGGGACAGGGGGCACCTACGAGCAGTACTTC.

The chain carries TRBV4-1 and TRBJ1-3; D is unresolved. Per the germline V gene, CDR1 is MGHRA and CDR2 is YSYEKL. This CDR3 spans 14 amino acids. The ends were cut back, 0 bases at V and 3 bases at J, with 6 bases in the middle. The CDR3 DNA is TGCGCCAGCAGCCAAGAGAGAAATGGAAACACCATATATTTT. Residues: CASSQERNGNTIYF.

The chain employs TRBV28 and TRBJ2-2; D possibly corresponds to TRBD2 (6 bases). The germline V and J ends were trimmed by 5 bases and 2 bases, with 12 bases remaining between them. The CDR3 loop spans 15 amino acids. Germline CDR1 is MDHEN and CDR2 is SYDVKM. The CDR3 sequence is CASSGGGLNTGELFF. The CDR3 DNA sequence: TGTGCCAGCAGTGGGGGAGGACTAAACACCGGGGAGCTGTTTTTT.

V is TRBV28 and J is TRBJ2-1; TRBD1 matches at 8 bases. Germline lookup yields CDR1 MDHEN and CDR2 SYDVKM. This CDR3 region has 17 residues. J was trimmed by 6 bases and V by 5 bases; bases with no gene match: 15. This CDR3 is CASSIPWTGMVANEQFF. In nucleotides, the CDR3 is TGTGCCAGCAGTATCCCGTGGACAGGGATGGTAGCCAATGAGCAGTTCTTC. The full variable domain, in which reference TRBV28 and TRBJ2-1 provide the parts outside the CDR3, is DVKVTQSSRYLVKRTGEKVFLECVQDMDHENMFWYRQDPGLGLRLIYFSYDVKMKEKGDIPEGYSVSREKKERFSLILESASTNQTSMYLCASSIPWTGMVANEQFFGPGTRLTVL.

This chain uses TRBV28 with TRBJ1-2; 10 positions agree with TRBD1. Germline trimming cut 4 bases from V and 4 bases from J; bases unmatched to any gene: 6. This CDR3 has 15 amino acids. Germline V lookup: CDR1 MDHEN, CDR2 SYDVKM. The CDR3: CASSSPRTGGYGYTF. Here the CDR3 DNA reads TGTGCCAGCAGTTCCCCGCGGACAGGGGGCTATGGCTACACCTTC.

The DNA of the CDR3 is TGTGCCAGCAGCTTTGGGCGTGAAGCTTTCTTT. Protein product: CASSFGREAFF. This rearrangement joins TRBV5-4 to TRBJ1-1; D is undetermined. Germline CDR1 and CDR2: SGHNT and YYREEE (reference sequence). This CDR3 is 11 amino acids long. V gave up 2 bases and J gave up 7 bases, with 6 bases separating them. Full variable domain (remainder filled in from reference TRBV5-4 and TRBJ1-1): ETGVTQSPTHLIKTRGQQVTLRCSSQSGHNTVSWYQQALGQGPQFIFQYYREEENGRGNFPPRFSGLQFPNYSSELNVNALELDDSALYLCASSFGREAFFGQGTRLTVV.

The chain joins TRBV28 to TRBJ1-4, with 10 bases identical to TRBD1. CDR3 length equals 15 residues. The V and J ends lost 5 bases and 8 bases, in that order; junction bases with no gene match: 8. Germline V gives CDR1 MDHEN, CDR2 SYDVKM. CDR3 nucleotides: TGTGCCAGCAGTCGGGACAGGGGTTCACGCGAAAAACTGTTTTTT. Protein product: CASSRDRGSREKLFF. Together with reference TRBV28 and TRBJ1-4, the CDR3 gives the full variable domain: DVKVTQSSRYLVKRTGEKVFLECVQDMDHENMFWYRQDPGLGLRLIYFSYDVKMKEKGDIPEGYSVSREKKERFSLILESASTNQTSMYLCASSRDRGSREKLFFGSGTQLSVL.

This clone was observed once. The chain combines TRBV4-2 with TRBJ1-2; D remains unclear. V lost 1 base and J 4 bases, leaving 13 bases between the germline ends. Per germline, CDR1 LGHNA and CDR2 YNFKEQ. The CDR3 extends over 15 amino acids. CDR3 residues: CASSQVARSTYGYTF. In nucleotides, the CDR3 is TGTGCCAGCAGCCAAGTCGCTAGGTCCACCTATGGCTACACCTTC.